These T cell receptor beta chains were read from a single sample in a study of blood T cell repertoires in COVID-19. Repertoires were generated with immunoSEQ multiplex PCR, while TCRdb's copy carries only in-frame clones and drops some. The sample lists approximately 290,000 clones; around 87% were seen once. The specimen was peripheral blood. The receptors derive from a man aged 18 to 29 with active or convalescent COVID-19. CDR3s leave out the opening cysteine and the closing phenylalanine or tryptophan.

j_gene,v_gene,CDR3aa
TRBJ2-2,TRBV19,ASTPGGRGFTGELF
TRBJ2-7,TRBV15,ATSRDSGGNEQY
TRBJ1-6,TRBV11-2,ASSLIPGGEASPLH
TRBJ1-3,TRBV3-1/TRBV3-2,ASSPRGSGNTIY
TRBJ1-1,TRBV12-3/TRBV12-4,ASSPLGGTEAF
TRBJ1-1,TRBV18,ASSPRLGQVNTEAF
TRBJ2-2,TRBV11-2,ASSFGAGDTGELF
TRBJ2-1,TRBV28,ASSFIASYNEQF
TRBJ1-3,TRBV6-5,ASSYSGQGNTIY
TRBJ1-1,TRBV28,ASSIINRAMNTEAF
TRBJ1-1,TRBV10-3,AISESGDEAF
TRBJ1-4,TRBV5-1,ASSFTGDEKLF
TRBJ2-7,TRBV9,ASSEQAPGLAGYEQY
TRBJ1-1,TRBV28,ASSQRGGEISTEAF
TRBJ1-1,TRBV7-2,ASSLVVQGMTEAF
TRBJ1-1,TRBV6-5,ASAGGRNTEAF
TRBJ2-2,TRBV5-4,ASSLTGGYDGELF
TRBJ1-2,TRBV2,ASSEFRGPNYGYT
TRBJ1-6,TRBV5-1,ASSLRPGQGNSPLH
TRBJ2-1,TRBV28,ASSSRSGGVWNEQF